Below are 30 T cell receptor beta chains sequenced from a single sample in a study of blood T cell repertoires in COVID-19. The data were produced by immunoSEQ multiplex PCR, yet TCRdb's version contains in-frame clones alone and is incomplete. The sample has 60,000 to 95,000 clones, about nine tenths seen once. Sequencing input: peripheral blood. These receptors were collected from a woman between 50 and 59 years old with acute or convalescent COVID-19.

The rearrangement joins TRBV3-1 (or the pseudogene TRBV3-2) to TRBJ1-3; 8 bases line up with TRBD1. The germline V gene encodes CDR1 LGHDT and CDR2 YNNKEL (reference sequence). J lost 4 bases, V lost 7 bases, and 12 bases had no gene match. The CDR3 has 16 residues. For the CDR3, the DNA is TGTGCCAGCACCCGGGGGATCAGGGGGCTCGGAAACACCATATATTTT. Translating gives CASTRGIRGLGNTIYF.

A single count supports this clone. The CDR3 here is CASSDRDSGTEAFF. CDR3 nucleotides: TGTGCCAGCAGCGACAGGGATTCTGGCACTGAAGCTTTCTTT. V gene TRBV6-5 combines with J gene TRBJ1-1; 7 bases agree with TRBD1. Germline CDR1 MNHEY, CDR2 SVGAGI. V was pared by 6 bases and J by 4 bases, with 8 bases of the junction left unmatched. This CDR3 has 14 amino acids.

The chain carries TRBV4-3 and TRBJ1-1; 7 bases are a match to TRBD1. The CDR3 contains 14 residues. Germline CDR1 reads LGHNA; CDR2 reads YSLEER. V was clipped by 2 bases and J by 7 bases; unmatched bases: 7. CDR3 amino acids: CASSQRDRGGEAFF. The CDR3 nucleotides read TGCGCCAGCAGCCAAAGGGACAGAGGGGGTGAAGCTTTCTTT.

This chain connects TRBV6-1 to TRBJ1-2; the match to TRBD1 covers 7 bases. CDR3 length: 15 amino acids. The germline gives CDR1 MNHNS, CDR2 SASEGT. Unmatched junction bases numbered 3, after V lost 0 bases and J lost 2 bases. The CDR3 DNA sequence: TGTGCCAGCAGTGAAGCGAAGGGACAGAACTATGGCTACACCTTC. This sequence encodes CASSEAKGQNYGYTF.

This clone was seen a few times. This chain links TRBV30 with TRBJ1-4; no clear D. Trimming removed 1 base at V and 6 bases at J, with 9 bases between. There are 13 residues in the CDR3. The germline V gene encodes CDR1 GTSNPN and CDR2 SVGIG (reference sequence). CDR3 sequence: CAWSGDPDEKLFF. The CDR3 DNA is TGTGCCTGGAGTGGAGATCCCGATGAAAAACTGTTTTTT.

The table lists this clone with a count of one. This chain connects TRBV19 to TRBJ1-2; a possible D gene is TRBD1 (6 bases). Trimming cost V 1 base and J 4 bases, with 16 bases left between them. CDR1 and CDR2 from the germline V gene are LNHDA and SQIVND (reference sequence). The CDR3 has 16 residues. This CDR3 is CASSIASLGGPYGYTF. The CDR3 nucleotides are TGTGCCAGTAGTATAGCCTCCCTGGGGGGGCCCTATGGCTACACCTTC.

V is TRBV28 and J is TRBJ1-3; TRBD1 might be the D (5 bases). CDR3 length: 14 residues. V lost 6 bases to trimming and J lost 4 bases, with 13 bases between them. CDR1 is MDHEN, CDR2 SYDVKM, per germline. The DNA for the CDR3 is TGTGCCAGCAGCCCGGGGGGTTACGGAAACACCATATATTTT. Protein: CASSPGGYGNTIYF.

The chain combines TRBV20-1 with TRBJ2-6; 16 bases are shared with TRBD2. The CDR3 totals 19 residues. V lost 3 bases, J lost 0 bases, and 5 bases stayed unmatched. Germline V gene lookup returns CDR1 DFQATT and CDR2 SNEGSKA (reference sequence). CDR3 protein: CSASGGLAGGSSGANVLTF. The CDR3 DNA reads TGCAGTGCTAGTGGGGGACTAGCGGGAGGGAGCTCTGGGGCCAACGTCCTGACTTTC.

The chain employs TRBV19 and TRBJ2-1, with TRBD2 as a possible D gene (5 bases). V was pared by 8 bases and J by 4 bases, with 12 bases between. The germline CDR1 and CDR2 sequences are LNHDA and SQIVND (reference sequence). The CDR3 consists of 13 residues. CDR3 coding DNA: TGTGCCAGTTACTCTCGGGGTTACAATGAGCAGTTCTTC. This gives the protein CASYSRGYNEQFF.

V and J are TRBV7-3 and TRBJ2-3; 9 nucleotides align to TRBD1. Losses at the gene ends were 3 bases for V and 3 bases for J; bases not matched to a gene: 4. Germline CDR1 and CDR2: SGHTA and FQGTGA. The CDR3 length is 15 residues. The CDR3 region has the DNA TGTGCCAGCAGCTTCAGGGGACAGGGAACAGATACGCAGTATTTT. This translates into CASSFRGQGTDTQYF.

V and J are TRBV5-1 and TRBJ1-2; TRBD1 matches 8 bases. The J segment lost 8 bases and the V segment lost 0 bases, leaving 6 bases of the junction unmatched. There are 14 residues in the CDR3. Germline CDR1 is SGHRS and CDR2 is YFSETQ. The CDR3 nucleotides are TGCGCCAGCAGCTTGGAGGGACAGGCGAACGGCTACACCTTC. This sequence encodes CASSLEGQANGYTF.

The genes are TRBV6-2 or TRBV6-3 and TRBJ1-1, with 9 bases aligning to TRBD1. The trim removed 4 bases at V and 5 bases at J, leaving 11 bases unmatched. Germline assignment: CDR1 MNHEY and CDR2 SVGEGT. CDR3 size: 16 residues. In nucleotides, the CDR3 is TGTGCCAGCAGTTTCGCCGGGACAGGGCGGCATACTGAAGCTTTCTTT. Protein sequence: CASSFAGTGRHTEAFF.

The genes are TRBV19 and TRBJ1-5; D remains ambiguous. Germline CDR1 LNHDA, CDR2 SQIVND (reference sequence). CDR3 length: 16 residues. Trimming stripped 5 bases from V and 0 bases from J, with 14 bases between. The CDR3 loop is CASSAPSFPSNQPQHF. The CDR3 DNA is TGTGCCAGTAGTGCCCCGAGTTTCCCTAGCAATCAGCCCCAGCATTTT.

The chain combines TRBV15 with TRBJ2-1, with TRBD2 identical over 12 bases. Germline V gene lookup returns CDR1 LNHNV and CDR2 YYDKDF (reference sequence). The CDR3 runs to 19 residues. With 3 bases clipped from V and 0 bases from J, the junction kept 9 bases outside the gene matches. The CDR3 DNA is TGTGCCACCAGCAGGGAACTAGCGGGAGGTCCTATCTCCTACAATGAGCAGTTCTTC. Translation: CATSRELAGGPISYNEQFF.

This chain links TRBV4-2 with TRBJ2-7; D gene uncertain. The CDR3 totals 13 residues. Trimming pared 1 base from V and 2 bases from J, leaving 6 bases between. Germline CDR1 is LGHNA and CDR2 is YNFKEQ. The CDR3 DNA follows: TGTGCCAGCAGCCAAGCCAGAACCTACGAGCAGTACTTC. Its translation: CASSQARTYEQYF.

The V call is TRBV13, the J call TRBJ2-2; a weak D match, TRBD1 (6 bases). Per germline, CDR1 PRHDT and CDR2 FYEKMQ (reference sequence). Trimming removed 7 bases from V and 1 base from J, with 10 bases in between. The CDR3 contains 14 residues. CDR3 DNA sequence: TGTGCCAGCACCCGGACAGAGAACACCGGGGAGCTGTTTTTT. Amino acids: CASTRTENTGELFF.

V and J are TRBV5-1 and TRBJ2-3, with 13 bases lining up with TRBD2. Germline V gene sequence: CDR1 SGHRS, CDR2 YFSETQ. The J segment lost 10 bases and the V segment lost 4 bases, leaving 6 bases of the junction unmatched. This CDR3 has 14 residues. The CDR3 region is CASSTGLAGEPQYF. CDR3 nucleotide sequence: TGCGCCAGCAGCACAGGACTAGCGGGGGAGCCGCAGTATTTT. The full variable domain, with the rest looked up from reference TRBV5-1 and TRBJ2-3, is KAGVTQTPRYLIKTRGQQVTLSCSPISGHRSVSWYQQTPGQGLQFLFEYFSETQRNKGNFPGRFSGRQFSNSRSEMNVSTLELGDSALYLCASSTGLAGEPQYFGPGTRLTVL.

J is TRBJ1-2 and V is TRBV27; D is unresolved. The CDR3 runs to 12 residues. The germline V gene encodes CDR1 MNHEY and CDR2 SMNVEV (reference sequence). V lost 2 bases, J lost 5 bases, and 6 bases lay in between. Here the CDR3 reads CASSLLGYGYTF. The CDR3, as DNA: TGTGCCAGCAGTTTACTCGGTTATGGCTACACCTTC.

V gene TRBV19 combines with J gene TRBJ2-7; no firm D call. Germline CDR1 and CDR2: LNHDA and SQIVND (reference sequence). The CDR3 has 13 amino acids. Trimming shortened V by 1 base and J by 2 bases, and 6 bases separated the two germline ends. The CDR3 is CASSIGRTYEQYF. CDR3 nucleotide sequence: TGTGCCAGTAGTATAGGCAGAACCTACGAGCAGTACTTC.

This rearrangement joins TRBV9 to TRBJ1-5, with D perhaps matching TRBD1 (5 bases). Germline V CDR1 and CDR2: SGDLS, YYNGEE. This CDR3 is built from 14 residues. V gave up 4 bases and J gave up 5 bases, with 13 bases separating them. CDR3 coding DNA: TGTGCCAGCAGCACGGGGGTCCCCGATCAGCCCCAGCATTTT. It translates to CASSTGVPDQPQHF.

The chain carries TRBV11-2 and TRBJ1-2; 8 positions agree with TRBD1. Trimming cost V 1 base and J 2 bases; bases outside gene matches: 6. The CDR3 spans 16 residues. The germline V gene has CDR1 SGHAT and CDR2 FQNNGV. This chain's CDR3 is CASSLVAGGRNYGYTF. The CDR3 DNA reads TGTGCCAGCAGCTTAGTCGCAGGGGGCCGGAACTATGGCTACACCTTC. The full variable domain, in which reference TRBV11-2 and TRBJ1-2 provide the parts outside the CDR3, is EAGVAQSPRYKIIEKRQSVAFWCNPISGHATLYWYQQILGQGPKLLIQFQNNGVVDDSQLPKDRFSAERLKGVDSTLKIQPAKLEDSAVYLCASSLVAGGRNYGYTFGSGTRLTVV.

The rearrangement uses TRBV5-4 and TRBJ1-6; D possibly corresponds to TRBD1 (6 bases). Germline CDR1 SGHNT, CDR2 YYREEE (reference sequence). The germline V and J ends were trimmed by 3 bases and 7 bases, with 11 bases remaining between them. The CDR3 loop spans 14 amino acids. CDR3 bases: TGTGCCAGCAGCTGGACAGTGTCCAATTCACCCCTCCACTTT. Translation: CASSWTVSNSPLHF.

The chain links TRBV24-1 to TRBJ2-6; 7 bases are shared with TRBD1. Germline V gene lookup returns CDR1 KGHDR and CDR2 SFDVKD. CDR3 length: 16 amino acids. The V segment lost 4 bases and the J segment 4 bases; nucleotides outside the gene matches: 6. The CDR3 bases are TGTGCCACCAGTGACCCCCGACAGGGCGGGGCCAACGTCCTGACTTTC. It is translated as CATSDPRQGGANVLTF.

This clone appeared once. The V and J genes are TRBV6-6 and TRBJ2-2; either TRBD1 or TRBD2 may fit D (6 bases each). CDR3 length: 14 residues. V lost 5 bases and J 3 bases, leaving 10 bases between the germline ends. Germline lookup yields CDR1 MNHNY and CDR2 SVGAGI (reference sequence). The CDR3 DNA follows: TGTGCCAGCAGTCGGGGGCAGGACACCGGGGAGCTGTTTTTT. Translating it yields CASSRGQDTGELFF.

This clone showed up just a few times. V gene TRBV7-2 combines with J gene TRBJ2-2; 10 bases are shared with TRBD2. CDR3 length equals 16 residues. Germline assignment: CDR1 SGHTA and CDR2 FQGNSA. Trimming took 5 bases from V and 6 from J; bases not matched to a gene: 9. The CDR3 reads CASSIQSGRAAGELFF. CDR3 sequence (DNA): TGTGCCAGCAGCATCCAAAGCGGGAGGGCCGCCGGGGAGCTGTTTTTT.

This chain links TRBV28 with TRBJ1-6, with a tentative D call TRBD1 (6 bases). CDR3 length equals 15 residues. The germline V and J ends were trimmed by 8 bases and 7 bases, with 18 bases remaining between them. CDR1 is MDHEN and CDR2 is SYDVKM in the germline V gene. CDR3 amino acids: CASLPRTGFNSPLHF. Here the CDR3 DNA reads TGTGCCAGCCTCCCACGAACAGGGTTCAATTCACCCCTCCACTTT.

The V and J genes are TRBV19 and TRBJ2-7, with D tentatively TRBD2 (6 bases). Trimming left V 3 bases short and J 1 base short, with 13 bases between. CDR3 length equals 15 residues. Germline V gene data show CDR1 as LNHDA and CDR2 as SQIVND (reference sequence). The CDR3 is CASSISWRGSYEQYF. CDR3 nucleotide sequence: TGTGCCAGTAGTATCTCTTGGCGGGGATCCTACGAGCAGTACTTC.

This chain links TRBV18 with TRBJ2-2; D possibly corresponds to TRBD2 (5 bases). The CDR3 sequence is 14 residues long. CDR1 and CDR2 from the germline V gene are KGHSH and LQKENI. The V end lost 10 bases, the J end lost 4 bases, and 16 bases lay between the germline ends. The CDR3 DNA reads TGTGCCACCCCTGAGGCCGGAGGCACCGGGGAGCTGTTTTTT. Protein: CATPEAGGTGELFF.

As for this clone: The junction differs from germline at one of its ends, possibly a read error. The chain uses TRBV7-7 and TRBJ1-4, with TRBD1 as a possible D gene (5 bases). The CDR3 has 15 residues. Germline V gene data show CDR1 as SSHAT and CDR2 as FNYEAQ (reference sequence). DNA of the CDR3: TGTGCTAGCAGCTCGGGGGGGACAACTAATGAAAAACTGTTTTTT. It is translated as CASSSGGTTNEKLFF.

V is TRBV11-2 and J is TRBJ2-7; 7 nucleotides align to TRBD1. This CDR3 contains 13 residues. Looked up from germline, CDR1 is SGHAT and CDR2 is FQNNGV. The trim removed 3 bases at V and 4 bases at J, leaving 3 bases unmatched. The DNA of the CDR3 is TGTGCCAGCAGCTTCGGGACAGTTTACGAGCAGTACTTC. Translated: CASSFGTVYEQYF.